This T cell receptor (beta chain) came from a study of blood T cell repertoires in COVID-19. Profiled with immunoSEQ multiplex PCR; TCRdb holds only in-frame clones, not every one. The data contain 180,000 or so clones, approximately 86% of them singletons. The CDR3 is made up of 16 amino acids. Germline trimming cut 4 bases from V and 6 bases from J; bases unmatched to any gene: 10. Germline-derived CDR1 and CDR2 are SGHRS and YFSETQ. This clonotype originated in a man younger than 35 with acute or convalescent COVID-19. The chain is built from TRBV5-1 and TRBJ1-6, with 7 bases lining up with TRBD1. The sequencing sample was made of peripheral blood. The CDR3 DNA is TGCGCCAGCAGCCCCGGGGACAGAGTTCCTAATTCACCCCTCCACTTT. It is translated as CASSPGDRVPNSPLHF.